Described below is a single TCR beta chain sequence and its context. Adult donors, all healthy and HIV-negative, had no recent acute infections or vaccinations. The data belong to a study of shared clonotypes between healthy human individuals. TCRdb's copy holds only in-frame clones and misses some; the assay was immunoSEQ multiplex PCR. The sample includes some 660,000 clones, 73% of them seen just once. This CDR3 comprises 14 residues. Between the trimmed V and J ends, which lost 2 bases and 6 bases, there was a span of 13 bases. The germline CDR1 and CDR2 sequences are SNHLY and FYNNEI. This sequence was found in a woman under 40 in good health. The sample comprised memory CD4+ T cells sorted from blood. Subset specified: CD45RA-negative fraction. The rearrangement uses TRBV2 and TRBJ1-2, with D tentatively TRBD1 (6 bases). The CDR3 sequence is CASSEIAGANGYTF. DNA of the CDR3: TGTGCCAGCAGTGAAATCGCGGGGGCAAATGGCTACACCTTC.